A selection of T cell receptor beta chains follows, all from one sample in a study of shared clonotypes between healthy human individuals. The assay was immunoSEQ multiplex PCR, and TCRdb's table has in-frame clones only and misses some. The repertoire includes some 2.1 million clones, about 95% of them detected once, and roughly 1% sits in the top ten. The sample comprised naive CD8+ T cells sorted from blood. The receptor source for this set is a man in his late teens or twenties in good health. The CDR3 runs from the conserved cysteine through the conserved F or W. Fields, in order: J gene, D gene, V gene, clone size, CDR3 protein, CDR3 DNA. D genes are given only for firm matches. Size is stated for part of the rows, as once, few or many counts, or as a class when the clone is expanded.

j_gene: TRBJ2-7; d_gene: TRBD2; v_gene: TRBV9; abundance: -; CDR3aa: CASSVWASGRDEQYF; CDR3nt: TGTGCCAGCAGCGTATGGGCTAGCGGTAGGGACGAGCAGTACTTC
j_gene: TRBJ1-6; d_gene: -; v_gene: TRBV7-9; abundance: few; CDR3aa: CASSYTPNSPLHF; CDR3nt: TGTGCCAGCAGCTATACCCCTAATTCACCCCTCCACTTT
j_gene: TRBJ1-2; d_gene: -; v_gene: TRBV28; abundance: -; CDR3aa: CASSPTFASSYGYTF; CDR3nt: TGTGCCAGCAGTCCAACATTCGCCTCGTCCTATGGCTACACCTTC
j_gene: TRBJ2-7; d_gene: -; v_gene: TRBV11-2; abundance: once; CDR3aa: CASPGEGVSYEQYF; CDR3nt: TGTGCCAGCCCAGGGGAGGGGGTTTCCTACGAGCAGTACTTC
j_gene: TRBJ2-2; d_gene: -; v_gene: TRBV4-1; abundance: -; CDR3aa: CASSLTGELFF; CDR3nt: TGCGCCAGCAGCCTGACCGGGGAGCTGTTTTTT
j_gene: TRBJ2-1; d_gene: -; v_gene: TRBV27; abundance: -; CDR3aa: CASSASGDRNEQFF; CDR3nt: TGTGCCAGCAGTGCCTCCGGGGATAGGAATGAGCAGTTCTTC
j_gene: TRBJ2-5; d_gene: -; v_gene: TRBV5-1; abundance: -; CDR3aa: CASSLVMAGGYQETQYF; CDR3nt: TGCGCCAGCAGCTTGGTTATGGCTGGGGGCTACCAAGAGACCCAGTACTTC
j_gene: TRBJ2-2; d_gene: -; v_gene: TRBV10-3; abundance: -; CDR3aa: CAISEPSGTYTGELFF; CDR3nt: TGTGCCATCAGTGAACCCAGCGGAACCTACACCGGGGAGCTGTTTTTT
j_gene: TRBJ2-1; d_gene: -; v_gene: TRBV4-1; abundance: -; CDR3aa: CASSQGITPLSFNNEQFF; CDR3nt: TGCGCCAGCAGCCAAGGTATAACCCCCCTTTCGTTCAACAATGAGCAGTTCTTC
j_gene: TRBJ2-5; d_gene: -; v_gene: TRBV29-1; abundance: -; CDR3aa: CSVEIPLGEETQYF; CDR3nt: TGCAGCGTTGAAATCCCTCTCGGGGAAGAGACCCAGTACTTC
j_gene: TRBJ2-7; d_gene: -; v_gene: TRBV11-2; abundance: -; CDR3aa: CASSPMTAYEQYF; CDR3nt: TGTGCCAGCAGCCCAATGACAGCCTACGAGCAGTACTTC
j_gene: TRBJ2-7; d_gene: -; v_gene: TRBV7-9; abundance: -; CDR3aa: CASSSGAFAPYEQYF; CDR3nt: TGTGCCAGCAGCTCCGGGGCCTTCGCGCCTTACGAGCAGTACTTC
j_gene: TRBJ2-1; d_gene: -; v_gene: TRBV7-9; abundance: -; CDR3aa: CASSPPERTYNEQFF; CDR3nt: TGTGCCAGCAGCCCCCCCGAGCGGACCTACAATGAGCAGTTCTTC
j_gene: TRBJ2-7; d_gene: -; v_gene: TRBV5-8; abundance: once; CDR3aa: CASSLESSAEYEQYF; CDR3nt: TGTGCCAGCAGCTTGGAGTCTAGCGCAGAATACGAGCAGTACTTC
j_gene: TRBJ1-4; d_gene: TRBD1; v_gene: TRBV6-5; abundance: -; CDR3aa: CASSYSGGQLEKLFF; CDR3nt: TGTGCCAGCAGTTACTCGGGGGGACAGCTTGAAAAACTGTTTTTT
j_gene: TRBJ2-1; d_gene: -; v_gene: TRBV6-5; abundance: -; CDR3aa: CASSYSGYSYNEQFF; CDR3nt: TGTGCCAGCAGTTACTCCGGGTACTCCTACAATGAGCAGTTCTTC
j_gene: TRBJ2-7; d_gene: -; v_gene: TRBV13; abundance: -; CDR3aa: CASSFPGADYEQYF; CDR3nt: TGTGCCAGCAGCTTCCCCGGGGCAGACTACGAGCAGTACTTC
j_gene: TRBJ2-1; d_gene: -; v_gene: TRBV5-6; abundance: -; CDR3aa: CASSYYGDEQFF; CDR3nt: TGTGCCAGCAGCTACTACGGAGATGAGCAGTTCTTC
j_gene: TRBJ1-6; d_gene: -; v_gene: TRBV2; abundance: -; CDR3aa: CASITSLESTYNSPLHF; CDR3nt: TGTGCCAGCATCACCTCATTGGAGTCCACCTATAATTCACCCCTCCACTTT
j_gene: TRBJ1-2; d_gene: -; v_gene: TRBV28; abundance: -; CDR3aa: CASSFVGAQRYGYTF; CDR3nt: TGTGCCAGCAGTTTTGTGGGGGCGCAACGCTATGGCTACACCTTC
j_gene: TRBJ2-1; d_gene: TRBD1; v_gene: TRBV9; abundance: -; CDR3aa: CASSVGGQGYGNEQFF; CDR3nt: TGTGCCAGCAGCGTAGGGGGACAGGGTTATGGCAATGAGCAGTTCTTC
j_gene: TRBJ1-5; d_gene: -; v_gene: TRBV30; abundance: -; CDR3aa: CAWSALSGLNQPQHF; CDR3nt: TGTGCCTGGAGTGCCCTATCAGGGTTAAATCAGCCCCAGCATTTT
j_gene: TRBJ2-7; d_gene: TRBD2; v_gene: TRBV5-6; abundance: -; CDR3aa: CASSPGGSYEQYF; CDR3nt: TGTGCCAGCAGCCCGGGGGGCTCCTACGAGCAGTACTTC
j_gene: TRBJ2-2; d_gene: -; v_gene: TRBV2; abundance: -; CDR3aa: CASNKPGRPRGELFF; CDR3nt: TGTGCCAGCAACAAACCCGGCCGCCCGAGGGGGGAGCTGTTTTTT
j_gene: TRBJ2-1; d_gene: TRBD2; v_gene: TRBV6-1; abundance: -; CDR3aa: CASKTSGINNEQFF; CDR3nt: TGTGCCAGCAAGACTAGCGGGATTAACAATGAGCAGTTCTTC
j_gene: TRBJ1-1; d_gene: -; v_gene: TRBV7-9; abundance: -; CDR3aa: CASSRAGEAFF; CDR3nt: TGTGCCAGCAGCCGGGCGGGTGAAGCTTTCTTT
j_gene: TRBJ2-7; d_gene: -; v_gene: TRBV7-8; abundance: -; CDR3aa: CASSLEGAREQYF; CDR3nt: TGTGCCAGCAGCTTAGAAGGGGCGAGGGAGCAGTACTTC
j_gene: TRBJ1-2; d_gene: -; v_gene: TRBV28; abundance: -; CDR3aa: CASSPMTLSYGYTF; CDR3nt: TGTGCCAGCAGTCCTATGACATTAAGCTATGGCTACACCTTC
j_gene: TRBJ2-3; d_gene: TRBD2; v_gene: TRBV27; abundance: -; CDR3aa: CASRSAGGPGDTQYF; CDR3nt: TGTGCCAGCAGATCAGCGGGGGGGCCTGGAGATACGCAGTATTTT
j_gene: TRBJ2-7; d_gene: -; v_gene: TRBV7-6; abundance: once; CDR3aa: CASRAEGEQYF; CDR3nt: TGTGCCAGCAGGGCGGAAGGCGAGCAGTACTTC
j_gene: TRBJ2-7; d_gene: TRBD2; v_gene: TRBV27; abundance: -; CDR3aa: CASSFGLGVYEQYF; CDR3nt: TGTGCCAGCAGTTTCGGACTAGGGGTCTACGAGCAGTACTTC
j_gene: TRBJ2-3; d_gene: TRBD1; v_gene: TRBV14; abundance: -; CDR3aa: CASVPGTGGTDTQYF; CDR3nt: TGTGCCAGCGTTCCCGGGACAGGGGGCACAGATACGCAGTATTTT
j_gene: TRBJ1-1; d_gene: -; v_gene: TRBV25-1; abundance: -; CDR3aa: CASGPTGLNTEAFF; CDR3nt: TGTGCCAGCGGACCGACAGGATTGAACACTGAAGCTTTCTTT
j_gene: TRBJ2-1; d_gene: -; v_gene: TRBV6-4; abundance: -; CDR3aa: CASSDSWVSEQFF; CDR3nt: TGTGCCAGCAGTGATTCGTGGGTCAGTGAGCAGTTCTTC
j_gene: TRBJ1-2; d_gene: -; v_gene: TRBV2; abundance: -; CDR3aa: CARDIRTNYGYTF; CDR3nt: TGTGCCAGGGATATTCGGACAAACTATGGCTACACCTTC
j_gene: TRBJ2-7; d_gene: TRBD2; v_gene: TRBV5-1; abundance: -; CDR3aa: CASSVGGGSHEQYF; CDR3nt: TGCGCCAGCAGCGTCGGCGGGGGGTCCCACGAGCAGTACTTC
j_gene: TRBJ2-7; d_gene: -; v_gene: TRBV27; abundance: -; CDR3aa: CASSSGRNYEQYF; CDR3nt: TGTGCCAGCAGCTCGGGACGAAACTACGAGCAGTACTTC
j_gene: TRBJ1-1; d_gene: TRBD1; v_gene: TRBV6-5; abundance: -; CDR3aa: CASSYSQGAWTEAFF; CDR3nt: TGTGCCAGCAGTTACTCTCAGGGGGCATGGACTGAAGCTTTCTTT
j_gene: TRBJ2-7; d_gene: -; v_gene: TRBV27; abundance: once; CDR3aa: CASSQGQESSYEQYF; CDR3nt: TGTGCCAGCAGTCAGGGGCAGGAAAGCTCCTACGAGCAGTACTTC
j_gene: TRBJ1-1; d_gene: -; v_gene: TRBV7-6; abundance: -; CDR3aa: CASSLGTENTEAFF; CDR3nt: TGTGCCAGCAGCTTAGGAACCGAGAACACTGAAGCTTTCTTT
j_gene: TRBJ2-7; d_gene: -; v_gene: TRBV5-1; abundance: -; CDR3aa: CASSPQGYFADEQYF; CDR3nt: TGCGCCAGCAGCCCCCAAGGGTACTTCGCGGACGAGCAGTACTTC
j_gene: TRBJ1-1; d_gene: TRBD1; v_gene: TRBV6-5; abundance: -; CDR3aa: CASSSYFRGQNTEAFF; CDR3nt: TGTGCCAGCAGTTCTTACTTCAGGGGGCAAAACACTGAAGCTTTCTTT
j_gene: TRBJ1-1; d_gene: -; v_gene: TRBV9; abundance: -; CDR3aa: CASGEDGAEAFF; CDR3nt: TGTGCCAGCGGGGAAGATGGGGCTGAAGCTTTCTTT
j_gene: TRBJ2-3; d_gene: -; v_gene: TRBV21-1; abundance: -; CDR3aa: CASSPITLAGTTDTQYF; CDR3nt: TGTGCCAGCAGCCCAATCACTCTAGCGGGGACCACAGATACGCAGTATTTT
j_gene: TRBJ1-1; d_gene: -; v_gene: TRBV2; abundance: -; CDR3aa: CASARDDGDTEAFF; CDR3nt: TGTGCCAGCGCACGCGATGATGGGGACACTGAAGCTTTCTTT